This TCR beta chain was recovered during a study of cytomegalovirus exposure and HLA in healthy donors. PCR employed 60 Vbeta and 13 Jbeta primers. Using immunoSEQ multiplex PCR, the repertoire was profiled, and TCRdb retains in-frame clones only, with some absent. The data show 110,000 or so clones, approximately 80% seen once. The sequenced material came from PBMCs. The receptor comes from a woman under 40 in good health and CMV-seropositive.

The CDR3 here is CASSPTPPPGPVEQYF. The CDR3 region has the DNA TGCGCCAGCAGCCCGACCCCGCCTCCGGGTCCAGTGGAGCAGTACTTC. The chain employs TRBV4-1 and TRBJ2-7; no reliable D call. Trimming cost V 4 bases and J 7 bases, with 23 bases left between them. CDR1 and CDR2 (germline): MGHRA, YSYEKL. This CDR3 has 16 amino acids.